The rows below give T cell receptor beta chains drawn from one sample of a study of T cells in localized non-small cell lung cancer. TCRdb's table, derived via immunoSEQ multiplex PCR, lists solely in-frame clones and lacks some. The sample has 5,500 to 7,000 clones; around 84% are singletons. Sequenced material: peripheral blood mononuclear cells, taken before any cancer treatment. The receptors were gathered from a female donor older than 55 with stage II lung adenocarcinoma. CDR3s include the opening cysteine and the closing phenylalanine or tryptophan. The D gene is left open where the match is weak. Expanded clones are given a class, and other clones once, few, many or no size at all.

j_call | d_call | clone_size | v_call | cdr3_aa | cdr3_nt
TRBJ2-7 | TRBD1 | . | TRBV29-1 | CSVSNRLGTGGLDYEQYF | TGCAGCGTATCTAATCGATTAGGGACAGGGGGATTAGACTACGAGCAGTACTTC
TRBJ1-5 | TRBD1 | few | TRBV18 | CASSPGQGSNQPQHF | TGTGCCAGCTCACCGGGACAGGGTAGCAATCAGCCCCAGCATTTT
TRBJ1-1 | . | few | TRBV7-9 | CASRFNMETEAFF | TGTGCCAGCAGGTTTAACATGGAAACTGAAGCTTTCTTT
TRBJ1-1 | TRBD1 | . | TRBV6-1 | CASSRQGSNTEAFF | TGTGCCAGCAGTCGACAGGGATCGAACACTGAAGCTTTCTTT
TRBJ1-4 | . | . | TRBV6-6 | CASSYGTGATNEKLFF | TGTGCCAGCAGTTACGGTACGGGGGCGACTAATGAAAAACTGTTTTTT
TRBJ2-6 | . | . | TRBV28 | CASTSGTGANVLTF | TGTGCCAGCACCTCTGGGACTGGGGCCAACGTCCTGACTTTC
TRBJ2-7 | TRBD1 | . | TRBV7-6 | CASSWGQSYEQYF | TGTGCCAGCAGCTGGGGACAGTCCTACGAGCAGTACTTC
TRBJ1-5 | TRBD1 | . | TRBV27 | CASSFLGQDQPQHF | TGTGCCAGCAGTTTTCTGGGACAGGATCAGCCCCAGCATTTT
TRBJ1-4 | . | . | TRBV28 | CASSLAGNEKLFF | TGTGCCAGCAGTTTAGCGGGGAATGAAAAACTGTTTTTT
TRBJ1-2 | TRBD1 | . | TRBV4-2 | CASGYRDREFSNGYTF | TGTGCCAGCGGTTACCGGGACAGGGAGTTTTCGAATGGCTACACCTTC
TRBJ1-5 | . | . | TRBV15 | CATSRGGGAQVGQPQHF | TGTGCCACCAGCAGAGGGGGGGGCGCCCAGGTGGGTCAGCCCCAGCATTTT
TRBJ1-6 | TRBD1 | . | TRBV5-6 | CASSLMGDRDNSPLHF | TGTGCCAGCAGCTTGATGGGTGACAGGGATAATTCACCCCTCCACTTT
TRBJ2-3 | . | . | TRBV29-1 | CSVRRQTDTQYF | TGCAGCGTCCGTAGACAGACAGATACGCAGTATTTT
TRBJ2-1 | . | . | TRBV7-7 | CASSLGRNSYNEQFF | TGTGCTAGCAGCTTAGGGCGAAACTCCTACAATGAGCAGTTCTTC
TRBJ1-1 | TRBD1 | once | TRBV19 | CASTSLDRGNTEAFF | TGTGCCAGTACCTCCCTTGACAGGGGGAACACTGAAGCTTTCTTT
TRBJ2-5 | . | . | TRBV7-3 | CASSFSGQETQYF | TGTGCCAGCAGCTTTTCAGGACAAGAGACCCAGTACTTC
TRBJ1-1 | . | . | TRBV7-9 | CASSLFNTEAFF | TGTGCCAGCAGCTTGTTTAACACTGAAGCTTTCTTT
TRBJ2-2 | . | . | TRBV28 | CASSPAVGGLGTGELFF | TGTGCCAGCAGTCCGGCGGTGGGGGGATTGGGAACCGGGGAGCTGTTTTTT
TRBJ2-5 | TRBD2 | . | TRBV27 | CASSLGAGGWETQYF | TGTGCCAGCAGTTTAGGTGCGGGAGGGTGGGAGACCCAGTACTTC
TRBJ2-3 | . | . | TRBV19 | CASRLGGRVADTQYF | TGTGCCAGTAGGTTGGGGGGGCGGGTGGCAGATACGCAGTATTTT
TRBJ2-5 | . | . | TRBV28 | CASSFPTHRALDLQETQYF | TGTGCCAGCAGTTTTCCAACCCACCGGGCCCTCGACCTCCAAGAGACCCAGTACTTC
TRBJ2-4 | TRBD1 | once | TRBV10-3 | CAIRPDRGPGMAKNIQYF | TGTGCCATCAGGCCCGACAGGGGGCCCGGAATGGCCAAAAACATTCAGTACTTC
TRBJ2-5 | . | once | TRBV5-4 | CASSLGQTQETQYF | TGTGCCAGCAGCTTGGGACAGACCCAAGAGACCCAGTACTTC
TRBJ1-1 | . | . | TRBV29-1 | CSVEAGETEAFF | TGCAGCGTTGAAGCGGGGGAAACTGAAGCTTTCTTT
TRBJ1-2 | TRBD1 | . | TRBV30 | CAGKLQGAGYTF | TGTGCCGGTAAACTCCAGGGGGCTGGCTACACCTTC
TRBJ2-2 | . | few | TRBV11-3 | CASSYRDPGELFF | TGTGCCAGCAGCTACAGGGATCCCGGGGAGCTGTTTTTT
TRBJ1-3 | . | . | TRBV2 | CASSPNRDTVSGNTIYF | TGTGCCAGCAGTCCAAACCGGGACACCGTCTCTGGAAACACCATATATTTT
TRBJ1-3 | . | . | TRBV7-9 | CATRGYRVPDRNTIYF | TGTGCCACCAGGGGATACAGGGTCCCGGATAGAAACACCATATATTTT
TRBJ2-5 | . | . | TRBV18 | CASSRGEQETQYF | TGTGCCAGCTCAAGGGGGGAACAAGAGACCCAGTACTTC
TRBJ1-2 | . | . | TRBV19 | CASSMGYRQALDYGYTF | TGTGCCAGTAGTATGGGTTACCGGCAGGCTTTGGACTATGGCTACACCTTC
TRBJ1-6 | . | . | TRBV27 | CASSLSVSYNSPLHF | TGTGCCAGCAGTTTATCGGTCTCCTATAATTCACCCCTCCACTTT
TRBJ2-7 | TRBD1 | . | TRBV6-1 | CASSEFRDRGLEQYF | TGTGCCAGCAGTGAGTTCCGCGACAGGGGGCTCGAGCAGTACTTC
TRBJ2-7 | TRBD1 | . | TRBV7-2 | CASSSYTGAEQYF | TGTGCCAGCAGCTCGTACACAGGGGCCGAGCAGTACTTC
TRBJ1-2 | . | . | TRBV5-1 | CASSFGEVPINYGYTF | TGCGCCAGCAGCTTCGGGGAGGTTCCGATCAACTATGGCTACACCTTC
TRBJ2-1 | TRBD2 | . | TRBV7-6 | CASSLGKTSGYSGEQFF | TGTGCCAGCAGCTTAGGGAAGACTAGCGGGTACTCTGGTGAGCAGTTCTTC
TRBJ1-3 | . | few | TRBV7-9 | CASSLQFVSGNTIYF | TGTGCCAGCAGCTTACAGTTTGTCTCTGGAAACACCATATATTTT
TRBJ1-5 | . | few | TRBV2 | CASKRDSNQPQHF | TGTGCCAGCAAACGGGATAGCAATCAGCCCCAGCATTTT
TRBJ2-3 | TRBD1 | . | TRBV5-1 | CASSFGQARDRPTF | TGCGCCAGCAGCTTCGGACAGGCCCGCGATCGACCAACTTTT
TRBJ1-1 | . | . | TRBV5-1 | CASSIRGPTSGIMNTEAFF | TGCGCCAGCAGCATTCGGGGACCGACTTCGGGAATCATGAACACTGAAGCTTTCTTT
TRBJ2-5 | TRBD1 | once | TRBV30 | CAWGGQGVETQYF | TGTGCCTGGGGAGGACAGGGGGTAGAGACCCAGTACTTC
TRBJ2-7 | . | . | TRBV6-1 | CASRNEEVAAYEQYF | TGTGCCAGCAGAAATGAGGAAGTAGCCGCCTACGAGCAGTACTTC
TRBJ2-2 | . | once | TRBV2 | CASSDDKSYSGELFF | TGTGCCAGCAGCGATGACAAGTCTTATTCCGGGGAGCTGTTTTTT
TRBJ1-1 | . | . | TRBV6-5 | CASSYRSSTEAFF | TGTGCCAGCAGTTACCGGTCAAGCACTGAAGCTTTCTTT
TRBJ2-1 | TRBD2 | . | TRBV19 | CATSSAGGENEQFF | TGTGCCACCTCTTCAGCGGGGGGGGAAAATGAGCAGTTCTTC
TRBJ1-5 | . | . | TRBV4-1 | CASRPTGYGNQPQHF | TGCGCCAGCAGACCTACAGGCTATGGCAATCAGCCCCAGCATTTT
TRBJ1-5 | . | . | TRBV5-1 | CASSPGPATSNQPQHF | TGCGCCAGCAGTCCGGGACCGGCGACTTCCAATCAGCCCCAGCATTTT
TRBJ1-4 | . | . | TRBV5-1 | CASSLGQVNEKLFF | TGCGCCAGCAGCTTGGGACAGGTTAATGAAAAACTGTTTTTT
TRBJ2-3 | TRBD2 | . | TRBV7-9 | CASSLLAGGPTDTQYF | TGTGCCAGCAGCTTACTAGCGGGGGGCCCCACAGATACGCAGTATTTT